The present T cell receptor beta chain was sequenced within a study of neurological immune-mediated disorders. The germline V gene encodes CDR1 SGHTA and CDR2 FQGTGA. The CDR3 contains 17 residues. V trimming: 5 bases; J trimming: 7 bases; junction bases outside the gene matches: 15. The authors made cDNA by 5'RACE with 10-nucleotide random UMIs. TCRdb called the 5' RACE reads again in MiXCR, with one record for every CDR3 protein. Of over 40,000 distinct CDR3 sequences in the sample, roughly 6% are singletons; the top ten hold about 0.57%. The sorted libraries were prepared using about a million CD4+ or CD8+ T cells that had themselves been sorted. This clonotype was counted many times.

This chain uses TRBV7-3 with TRBJ2-1; 9 bases line up with TRBD2. The clonotype originates from a woman aged 40 to 50 in good health. The sequenced material came from CD4+ T cells from blood. CDR3 sequence reads: CASSPPGLAGGQNEQFF. CDR3 DNA sequence: TGTGCCAGCAGCCCGCCGGGACTAGCCGGAGGGCAGAATGAGCAGTTCTTC.